This T cell receptor (beta chain) was recovered during a study of cytomegalovirus exposure and HLA in healthy donors. Study-wide context: Among the 400 or so donors who were genotyped, 70% to 90% fell in the genetic ancestry cluster that is associated with self-reported Caucasian donors. Overall study results and limits: Analysis was performed later, and it showed HLA-associated TCR beta chains to be more clonally expanded than equally common others. A list of 150 or so TCR beta chains associated with cytomegalovirus was given.

Only a few counts were recorded for this clone. What it recognizes is unknown. The germline V and J ends were trimmed by 4 bases and 2 bases, with 12 bases remaining between them. The CDR3 length is 14 residues. CDR1 SGHNT and CDR2 YYREEE come from the germline V gene (reference sequence). 13 Jbeta primers and 60 Vbeta primers were used for the PCR. Produced via immunoSEQ multiplex PCR; TCRdb's table is partial and in-frame only. The top ten clones hold around 3.2% of a sample with about 100,000 clones, about 70% of them seen once. The source material was PBMCs. The V and J genes are TRBV5-4 and TRBJ1-1; D is possibly TRBD1 (6 bases). This TCR derives from a female donor in good health and CMV-seropositive. The CDR3 reads CASSPTGRNTEAFF. The DNA of the CDR3 is TGTGCCAGCAGCCCTACAGGGCGTAACACTGAAGCTTTCTTT.